What follows are 3 T cell receptor beta chains derived from one specimen sequenced in a study of cytomegalovirus exposure and HLA in healthy donors. Use of 60 Vbeta and 13 Jbeta primers characterized the PCR. Repertoires were generated with immunoSEQ multiplex PCR, while TCRdb's copy carries only in-frame clones and drops some. The table has approximately 240,000 clones, over 80% seen once; the top ten hold 5.4%. Sequenced material: PBMCs. The origin of the receptors is a woman aged 35 to 49 in good health and CMV-seropositive.

The rearrangement links TRBV2 to TRBJ2-5, with 8 bases that match TRBD1. Germline trimming cut 6 bases from V and 4 bases from J; bases unmatched to any gene: 4. The CDR3 extends over 13 amino acids. CDR1 is SNHLY, CDR2 FYNNEI, per germline. The DNA of the CDR3 is TGTGCCAGCAGGTGGACAGGGCGAGAGACCCAGTACTTC. It translates to CASRWTGRETQYF.

V is TRBV7-2 and J is TRBJ2-6; the D gene is possibly TRBD2 (5 bases). Germline V lookup: CDR1 SGHTA, CDR2 FQGNSA. V shed 2 bases and J shed 0 bases, with 11 bases lying between them. The CDR3 loop spans 17 amino acids. The DNA for the CDR3 is TGTGCCAGCAGCTTAACGGGCGGGTCCTCTGGGGCCAACGTCCTGACTTTC. This gives the protein CASSLTGGSSGANVLTF.

The chain employs TRBV25-1 and TRBJ2-5; D is perhaps TRBD2 (6 bases). The J call is uncertain, as TRBJ2-7 better fits the DNA end. Germline CDR1 and CDR2: MGHDK and SYGVNS. The CDR3 is 14 residues long. The CDR3 loop is CASSDTGRGSEQYF. The DNA of the CDR3 is TGTGCCAGCAGTGATACCGGGCGGGGTTCCGAGCAGTACTTC.